This T cell receptor (beta chain) was captured by sequencing in a study of blood T cell repertoires in COVID-19. Across the study: Sources were T cells, B-cell-depleted T cells, or PBMCs; the material itself was cDNA or gDNA.

Looked up from germline, CDR1 is ENHRY and CDR2 is SYGVKD. Trimming removed 10 bases at V and 4 bases at J, with 16 bases between. This CDR3 comprises 13 residues. Study processing details: Using reference gene primer amplification, nucleated cell counts were estimated. The method was immunoSEQ multiplex PCR; TCRdb's version includes in-frame clones alone and lacks a portion of them. Clonal size and the V and J genes are those of that table, whereas D and trimming came from the DNA. The sample lists 200,000 to 250,000 clones; under 85% were seen once. J is TRBJ1-1 and V is TRBV10-3; unclear D gene. The sequenced sample consisted of peripheral blood. This receptor was identified in a man aged 25 to 45 who had recovered from COVID-19. CDR3 amino acids: CATAGGSSTEAFF. The CDR3 DNA follows: TGTGCCACCGCCGGCGGAAGTTCCACTGAAGCTTTCTTT.